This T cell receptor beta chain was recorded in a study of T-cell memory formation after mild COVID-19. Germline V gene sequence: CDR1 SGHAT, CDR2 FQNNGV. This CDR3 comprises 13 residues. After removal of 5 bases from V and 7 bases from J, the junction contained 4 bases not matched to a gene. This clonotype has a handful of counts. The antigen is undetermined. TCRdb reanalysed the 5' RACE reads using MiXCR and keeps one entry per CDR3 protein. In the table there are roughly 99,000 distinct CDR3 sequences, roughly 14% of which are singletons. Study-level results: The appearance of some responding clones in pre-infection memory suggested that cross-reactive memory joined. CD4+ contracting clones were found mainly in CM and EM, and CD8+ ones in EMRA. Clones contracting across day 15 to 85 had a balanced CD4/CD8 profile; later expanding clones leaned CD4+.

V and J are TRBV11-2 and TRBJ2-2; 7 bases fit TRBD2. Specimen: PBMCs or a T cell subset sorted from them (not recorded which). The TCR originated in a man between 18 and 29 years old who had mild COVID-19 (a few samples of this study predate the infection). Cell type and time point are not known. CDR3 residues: CASSRGVVGELFF. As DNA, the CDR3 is TGTGCCAGCAGCCGGGGGGTGGTCGGGGAGCTGTTTTTT.